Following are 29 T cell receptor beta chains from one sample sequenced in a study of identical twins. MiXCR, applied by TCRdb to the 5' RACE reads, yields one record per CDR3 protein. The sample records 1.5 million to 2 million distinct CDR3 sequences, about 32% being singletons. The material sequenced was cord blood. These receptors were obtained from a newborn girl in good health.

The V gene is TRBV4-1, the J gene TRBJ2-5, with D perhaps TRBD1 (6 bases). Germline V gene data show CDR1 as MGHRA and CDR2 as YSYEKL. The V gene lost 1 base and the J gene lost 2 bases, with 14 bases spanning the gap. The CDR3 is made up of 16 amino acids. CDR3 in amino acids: CASSQVYTGLQETQYF. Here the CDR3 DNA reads TGCGCCAGCAGCCAAGTCTACACAGGGCTTCAAGAGACCCAGTACTTC.

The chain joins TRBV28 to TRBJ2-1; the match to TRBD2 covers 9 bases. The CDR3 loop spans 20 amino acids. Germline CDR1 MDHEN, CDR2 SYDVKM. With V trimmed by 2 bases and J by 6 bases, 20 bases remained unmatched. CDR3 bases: TGTGCCAGCAGTTTACCTCCCCTAACCGGGACTAGCTGGAACATCAATGAGCAGTTCTTC. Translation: CASSLPPLTGTSWNINEQFF.

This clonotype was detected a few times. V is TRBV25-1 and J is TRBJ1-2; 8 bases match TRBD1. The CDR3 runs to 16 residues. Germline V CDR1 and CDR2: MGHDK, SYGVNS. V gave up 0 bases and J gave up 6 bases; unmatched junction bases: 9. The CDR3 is CASSEYRSTGGNGYTF. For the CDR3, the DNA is TGTGCCAGCAGTGAATATCGCTCCACAGGGGGTAATGGCTACACCTTC.

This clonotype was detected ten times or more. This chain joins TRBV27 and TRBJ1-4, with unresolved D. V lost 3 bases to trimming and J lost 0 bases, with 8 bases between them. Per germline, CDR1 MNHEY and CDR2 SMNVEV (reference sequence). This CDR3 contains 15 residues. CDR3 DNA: TGTGCCAGCAGTTTTACGGTCGCAACTAATGAAAAACTGTTTTTT. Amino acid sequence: CASSFTVATNEKLFF.

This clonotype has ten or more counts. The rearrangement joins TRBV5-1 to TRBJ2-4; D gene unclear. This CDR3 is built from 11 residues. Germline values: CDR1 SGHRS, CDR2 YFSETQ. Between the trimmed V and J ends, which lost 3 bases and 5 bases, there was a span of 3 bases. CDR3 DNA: TGCGCCAGCAGCTCCCAAAACATTCAGTACTTC. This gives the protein CASSSQNIQYF.

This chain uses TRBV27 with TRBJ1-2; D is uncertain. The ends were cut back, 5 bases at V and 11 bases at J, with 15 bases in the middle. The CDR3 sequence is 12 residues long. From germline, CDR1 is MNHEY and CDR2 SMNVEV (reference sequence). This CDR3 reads CASSRKQPRYTF. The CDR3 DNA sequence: TGTGCCAGCAGTCGGAAGCAGCCGAGGTACACCTTC.

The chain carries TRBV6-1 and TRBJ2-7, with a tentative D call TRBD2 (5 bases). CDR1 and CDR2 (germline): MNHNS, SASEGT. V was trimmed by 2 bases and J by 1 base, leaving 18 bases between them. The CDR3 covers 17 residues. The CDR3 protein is CASSEFTVALFSYEQYF. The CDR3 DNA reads TGTGCCAGCAGTGAATTCACGGTAGCGCTATTTTCCTACGAGCAGTACTTC.

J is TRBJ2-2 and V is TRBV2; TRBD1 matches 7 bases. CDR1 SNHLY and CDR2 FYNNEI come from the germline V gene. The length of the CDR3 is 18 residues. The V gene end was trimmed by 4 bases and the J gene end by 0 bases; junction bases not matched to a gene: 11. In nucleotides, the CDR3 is TGTGCCAGCAGTGCAAAGGGGGCTCACCGCCCGAACACCGGGGAGCTGTTTTTT. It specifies CASSAKGAHRPNTGELFF.

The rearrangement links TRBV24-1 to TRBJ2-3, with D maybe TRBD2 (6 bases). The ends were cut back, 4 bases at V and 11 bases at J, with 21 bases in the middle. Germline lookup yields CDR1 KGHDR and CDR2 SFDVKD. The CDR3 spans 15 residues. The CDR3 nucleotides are TGTGCCACCAGTGACCCAAAGGAGGGCTCCCTCAGGCAGTATTTT. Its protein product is CATSDPKEGSLRQYF.

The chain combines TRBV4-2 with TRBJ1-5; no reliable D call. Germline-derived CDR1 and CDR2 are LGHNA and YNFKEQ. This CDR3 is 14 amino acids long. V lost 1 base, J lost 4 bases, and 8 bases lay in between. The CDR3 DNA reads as TGTGCCAGCAGCCAAGGACACCTAAATCAGCCCCAGCATTTT. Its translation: CASSQGHLNQPQHF.

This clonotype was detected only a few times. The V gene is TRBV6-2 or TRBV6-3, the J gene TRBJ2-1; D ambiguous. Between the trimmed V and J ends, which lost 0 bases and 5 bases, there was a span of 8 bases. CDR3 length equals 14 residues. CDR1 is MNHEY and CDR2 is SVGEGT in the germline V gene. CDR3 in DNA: TGTGCCAGCAGTTACTCGATCGCGGACAATGAGCAGTTCTTC. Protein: CASSYSIADNEQFF.

CDR3: CASSLSSGRSRGGQPQHF. The DNA for the CDR3 is TGTGCCAGCAGCTTATCGTCAGGGAGATCGAGGGGAGGTCAGCCCCAGCATTTT. The genes are TRBV7-2 and TRBJ1-5; maybe TRBD1 (5 bases). The length of the CDR3 is 18 residues. V gave up 2 bases and J gave up 6 bases, with 23 bases separating them. Germline V gene sequence: CDR1 SGHTA, CDR2 FQGNSA.

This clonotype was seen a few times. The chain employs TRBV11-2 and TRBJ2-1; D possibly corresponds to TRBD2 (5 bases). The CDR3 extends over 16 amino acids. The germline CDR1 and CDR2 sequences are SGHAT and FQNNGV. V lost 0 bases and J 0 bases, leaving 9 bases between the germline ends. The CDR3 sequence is CASSLDRGGSYNEQFF. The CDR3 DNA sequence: TGTGCCAGCAGCTTAGATCGGGGTGGCTCCTACAATGAGCAGTTCTTC.

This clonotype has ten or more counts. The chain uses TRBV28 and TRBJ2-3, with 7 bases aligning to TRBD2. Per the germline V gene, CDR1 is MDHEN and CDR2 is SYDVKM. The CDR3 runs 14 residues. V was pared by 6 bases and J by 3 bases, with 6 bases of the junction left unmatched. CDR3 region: CASSFGRRTDTQYF. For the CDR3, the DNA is TGTGCCAGCAGCTTCGGGAGGAGGACAGATACGCAGTATTTT.

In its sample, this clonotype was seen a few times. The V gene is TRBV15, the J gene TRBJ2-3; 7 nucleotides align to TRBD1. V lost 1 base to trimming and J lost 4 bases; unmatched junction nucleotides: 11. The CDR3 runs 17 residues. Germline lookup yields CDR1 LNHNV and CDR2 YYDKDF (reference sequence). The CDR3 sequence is CATSRGYFTGDADTQYF. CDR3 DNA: TGTGCCACCAGCAGAGGGTATTTTACAGGGGACGCAGATACGCAGTATTTT.

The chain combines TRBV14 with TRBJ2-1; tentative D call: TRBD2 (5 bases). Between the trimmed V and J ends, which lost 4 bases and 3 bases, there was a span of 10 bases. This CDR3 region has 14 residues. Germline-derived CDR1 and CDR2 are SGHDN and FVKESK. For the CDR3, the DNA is TGTGCCAGCAGCCCCCAACTAGGCTACAATGAGCAGTTCTTC. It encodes CASSPQLGYNEQFF.

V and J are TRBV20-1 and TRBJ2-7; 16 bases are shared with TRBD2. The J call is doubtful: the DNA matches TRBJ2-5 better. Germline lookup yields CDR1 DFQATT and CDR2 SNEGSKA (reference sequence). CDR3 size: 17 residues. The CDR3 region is CSARVPGLAGGKETQYF. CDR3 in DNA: TGCAGTGCTAGAGTTCCGGGACTAGCGGGGGGGAAAGAGACCCAGTACTTC.

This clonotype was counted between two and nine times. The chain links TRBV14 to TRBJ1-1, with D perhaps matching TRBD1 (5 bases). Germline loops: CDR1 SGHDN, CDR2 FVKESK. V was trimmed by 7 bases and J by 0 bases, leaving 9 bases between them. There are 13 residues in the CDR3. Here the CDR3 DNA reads TGTGCCAGCATGAGGGGCATGAACACTGAAGCTTTCTTT. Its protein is CASMRGMNTEAFF.

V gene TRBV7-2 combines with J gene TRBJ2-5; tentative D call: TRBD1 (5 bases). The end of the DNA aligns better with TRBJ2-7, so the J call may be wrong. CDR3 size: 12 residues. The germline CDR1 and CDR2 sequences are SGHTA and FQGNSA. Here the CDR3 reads CASSRSTDEQYF. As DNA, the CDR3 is TGTGCCAGCAGCCGATCGACAGACGAGCAGTACTTC.

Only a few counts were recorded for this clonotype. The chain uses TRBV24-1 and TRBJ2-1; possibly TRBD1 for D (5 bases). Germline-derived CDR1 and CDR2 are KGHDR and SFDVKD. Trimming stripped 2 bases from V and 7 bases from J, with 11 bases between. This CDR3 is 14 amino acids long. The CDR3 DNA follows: TGTGCCACCAGTGATTGGAAGGGGCTTAATGAGCAGTTCTTC. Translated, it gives CATSDWKGLNEQFF.

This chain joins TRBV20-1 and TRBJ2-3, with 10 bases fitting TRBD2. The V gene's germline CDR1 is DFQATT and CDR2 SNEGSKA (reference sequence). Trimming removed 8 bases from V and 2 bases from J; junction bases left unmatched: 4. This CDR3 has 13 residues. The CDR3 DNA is TGCAGTCGAGGACTAGCGGTCACAGATACGCAGTATTTT. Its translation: CSRGLAVTDTQYF.

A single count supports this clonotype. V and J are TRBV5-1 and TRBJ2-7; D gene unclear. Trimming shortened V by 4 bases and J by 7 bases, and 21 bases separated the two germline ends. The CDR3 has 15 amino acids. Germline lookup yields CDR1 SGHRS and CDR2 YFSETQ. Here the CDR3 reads CASSLDRPSYNEQYF. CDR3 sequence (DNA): TGCGCCAGCAGCCTAGACCGCCCCTCCTACAATGAGCAGTACTTC.

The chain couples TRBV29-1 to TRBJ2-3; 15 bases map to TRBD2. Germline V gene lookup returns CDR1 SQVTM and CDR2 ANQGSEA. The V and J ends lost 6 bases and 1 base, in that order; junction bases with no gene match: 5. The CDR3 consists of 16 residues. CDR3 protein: CSVRGLAGGGTDTQYF. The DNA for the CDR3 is TGCAGCGTGAGAGGACTAGCGGGAGGGGGCACAGATACGCAGTATTTT.

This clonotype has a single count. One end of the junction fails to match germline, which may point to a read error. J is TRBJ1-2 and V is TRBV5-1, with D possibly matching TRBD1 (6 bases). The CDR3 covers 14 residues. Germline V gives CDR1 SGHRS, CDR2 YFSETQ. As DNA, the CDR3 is TGCGCCAGCAGCCCCGTACAGGGCAGCTATGGCTCCACCTTC. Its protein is CASSPVQGSYGSTF. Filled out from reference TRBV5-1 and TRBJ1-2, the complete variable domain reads KAGVTQTPRYLIKTRGQQVTLSCSPISGHRSVSWYQQTPGQGLQFLFEYFSETQRNKGNFPGRFSGRQFSNSRSEMNVSTLELGDSALYLCASSPVQGSYGSTFGSGTRLTVV.

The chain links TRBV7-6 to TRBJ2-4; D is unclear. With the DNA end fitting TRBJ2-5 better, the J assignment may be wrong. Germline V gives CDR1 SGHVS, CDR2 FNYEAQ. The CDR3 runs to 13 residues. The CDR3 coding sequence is TGTGCCAGCAGCCAACAAATTGTGGAGACCCAGTACTTC. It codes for CASSQQIVETQYF.

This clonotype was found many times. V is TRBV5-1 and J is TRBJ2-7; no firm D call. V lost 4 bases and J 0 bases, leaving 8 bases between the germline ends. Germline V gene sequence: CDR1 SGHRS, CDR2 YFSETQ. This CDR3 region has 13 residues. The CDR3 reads CASSPDNSYEQYF. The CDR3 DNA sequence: TGCGCCAGCAGCCCCGACAACTCCTACGAGCAGTACTTC.

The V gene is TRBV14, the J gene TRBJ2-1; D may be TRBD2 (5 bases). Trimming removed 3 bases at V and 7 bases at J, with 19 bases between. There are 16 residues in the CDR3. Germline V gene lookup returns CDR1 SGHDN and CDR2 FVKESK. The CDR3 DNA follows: TGTGCCAGCAGCCACCGTGCGGTTCGAACGGGGAATGAGCAGTTCTTC. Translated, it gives CASSHRAVRTGNEQFF.

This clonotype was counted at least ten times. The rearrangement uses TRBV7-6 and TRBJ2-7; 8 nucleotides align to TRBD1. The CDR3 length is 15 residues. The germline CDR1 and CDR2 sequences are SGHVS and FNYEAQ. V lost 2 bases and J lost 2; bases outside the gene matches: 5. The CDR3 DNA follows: TGTGCCAGCAGCTTACGTGACAGGGGCGCCTACGAGCAGTACTTC. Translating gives CASSLRDRGAYEQYF.

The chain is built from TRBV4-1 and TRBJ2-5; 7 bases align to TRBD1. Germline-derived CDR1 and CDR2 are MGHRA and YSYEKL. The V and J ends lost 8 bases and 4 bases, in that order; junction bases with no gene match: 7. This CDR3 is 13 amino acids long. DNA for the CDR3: TGCGCCAGCGCCGGGACAGCAGCAGAGACCCAGTACTTC. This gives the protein CASAGTAAETQYF.